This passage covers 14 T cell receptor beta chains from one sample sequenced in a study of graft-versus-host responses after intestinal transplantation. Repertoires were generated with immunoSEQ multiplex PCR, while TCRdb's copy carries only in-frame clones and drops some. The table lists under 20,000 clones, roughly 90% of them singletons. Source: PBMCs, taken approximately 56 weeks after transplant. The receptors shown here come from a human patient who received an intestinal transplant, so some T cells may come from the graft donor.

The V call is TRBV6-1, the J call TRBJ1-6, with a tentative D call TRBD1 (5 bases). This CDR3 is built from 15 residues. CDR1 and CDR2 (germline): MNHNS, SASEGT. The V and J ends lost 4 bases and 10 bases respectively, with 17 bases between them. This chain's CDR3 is CASSAPGGVSSPLHF. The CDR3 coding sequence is TGTGCCAGCAGTGCCCCCGGGGGGGTAAGCTCACCCCTCCACTTT.

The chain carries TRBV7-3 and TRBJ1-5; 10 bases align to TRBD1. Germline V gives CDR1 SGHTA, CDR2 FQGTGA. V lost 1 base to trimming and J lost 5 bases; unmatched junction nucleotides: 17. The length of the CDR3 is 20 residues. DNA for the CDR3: TGTGCCAGCAGCTTAAGTTTGAGTTGGGACAGGGGAAGGACTTATCAGCCCCAGCATTTT. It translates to CASSLSLSWDRGRTYQPQHF.

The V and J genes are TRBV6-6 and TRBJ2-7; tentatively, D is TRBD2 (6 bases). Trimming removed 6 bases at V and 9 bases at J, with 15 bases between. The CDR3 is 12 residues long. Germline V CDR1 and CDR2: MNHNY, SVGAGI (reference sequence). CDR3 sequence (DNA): TGTGCCAGCAGAGCGGGCCCTGCCCGGCAGTACTTC. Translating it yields CASRAGPARQYF.

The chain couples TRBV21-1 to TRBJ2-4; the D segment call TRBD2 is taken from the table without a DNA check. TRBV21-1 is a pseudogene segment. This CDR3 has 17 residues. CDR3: CASSKEVRRRAKNIQYF. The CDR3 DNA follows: TGTGCCAGCAGCAAAGAGGTAAGGAGGCGAGCCAAAAACATTCAGTACTTC.

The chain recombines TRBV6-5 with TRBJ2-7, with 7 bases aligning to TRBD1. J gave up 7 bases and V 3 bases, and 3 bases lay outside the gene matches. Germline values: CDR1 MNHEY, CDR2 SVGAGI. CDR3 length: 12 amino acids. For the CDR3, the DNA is TGTGCCAGCAGTTATACAGGGGAAGAGCAGTACTTC. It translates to CASSYTGEEQYF.

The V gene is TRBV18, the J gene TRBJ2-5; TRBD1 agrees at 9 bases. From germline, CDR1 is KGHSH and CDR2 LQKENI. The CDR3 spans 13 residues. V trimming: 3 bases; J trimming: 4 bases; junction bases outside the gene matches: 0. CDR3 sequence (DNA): TGTGCCAGCTCACCGGGACAGGGAGAGACCCAGTACTTC. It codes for CASSPGQGETQYF.

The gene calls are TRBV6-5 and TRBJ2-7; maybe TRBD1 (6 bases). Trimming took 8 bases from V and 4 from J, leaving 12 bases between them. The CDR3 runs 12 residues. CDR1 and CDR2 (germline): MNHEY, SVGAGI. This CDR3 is CASRDTVYEQYF. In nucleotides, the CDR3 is TGTGCCAGCCGGGACACGGTATACGAGCAGTACTTC.

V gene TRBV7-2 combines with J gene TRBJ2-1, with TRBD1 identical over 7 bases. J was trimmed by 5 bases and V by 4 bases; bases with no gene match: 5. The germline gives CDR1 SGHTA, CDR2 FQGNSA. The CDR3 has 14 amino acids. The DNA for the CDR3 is TGTGCCAGCAGCTCGCGCGACAGGGACAATGAGCAGTTCTTC. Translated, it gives CASSSRDRDNEQFF.

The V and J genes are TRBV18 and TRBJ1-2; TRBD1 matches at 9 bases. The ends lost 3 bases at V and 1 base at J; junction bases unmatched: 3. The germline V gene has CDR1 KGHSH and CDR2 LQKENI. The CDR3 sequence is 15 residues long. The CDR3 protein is CASSPGQGYNYGYTF. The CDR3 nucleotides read TGTGCCAGCTCACCGGGACAGGGATATAACTATGGCTACACCTTC.

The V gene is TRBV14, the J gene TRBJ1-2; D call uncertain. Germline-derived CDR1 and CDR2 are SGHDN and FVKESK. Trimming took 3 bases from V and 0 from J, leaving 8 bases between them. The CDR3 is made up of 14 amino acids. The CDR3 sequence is CASSHYDPNYGYTF. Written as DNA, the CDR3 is TGTGCCAGCAGCCATTACGACCCTAACTATGGCTACACCTTC. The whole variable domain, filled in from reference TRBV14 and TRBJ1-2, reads EAGVTQFPSHSVIEKGQTVTLRCDPISGHDNLYWYRRVMGKEIKFLLHFVKESKQDESGMPNNRFLAERTGGTYSTLKVQPAELEDSGVYFCASSHYDPNYGYTFGSGTRLTVV.

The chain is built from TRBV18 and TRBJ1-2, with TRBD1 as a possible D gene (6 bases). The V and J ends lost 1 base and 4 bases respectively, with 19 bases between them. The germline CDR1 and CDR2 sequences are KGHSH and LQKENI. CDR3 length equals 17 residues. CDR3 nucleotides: TGTGCCAGCTCACCACACGCTGGAGGGGGGGTGAGCTATGGCTACACCTTC. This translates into CASSPHAGGGVSYGYTF. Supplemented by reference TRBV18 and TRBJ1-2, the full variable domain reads NAGVMQNPRHLVRRRGQEARLRCSPMKGHSHVYWYRQLPEEGLKFMVYLQKENIIDESGMPKERFSAEFPKEGPSILRIQQVVRGDSAAYFCASSPHAGGGVSYGYTFGSGTRLTVV.

CDR3 sequence: CASQTDRGETQYF. CDR3 sequence (DNA): TGTGCCAGTCAAACGGACAGGGGGGAGACCCAGTACTTC. The J gene is TRBJ2-5, the V gene TRBV2; 10 bases agree with TRBD1. Germline V gene lookup returns CDR1 SNHLY and CDR2 FYNNEI. With V trimmed by 9 bases and J by 5 bases, 6 bases remained unmatched. This CDR3 is built from 13 residues.

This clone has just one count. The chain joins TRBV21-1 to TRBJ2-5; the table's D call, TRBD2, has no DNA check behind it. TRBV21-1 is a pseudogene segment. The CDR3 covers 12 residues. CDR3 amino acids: CASSKDFETQYF. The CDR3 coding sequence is TGTGCCAGCAGCAAAGACTTTGAGACCCAGTACTTC.

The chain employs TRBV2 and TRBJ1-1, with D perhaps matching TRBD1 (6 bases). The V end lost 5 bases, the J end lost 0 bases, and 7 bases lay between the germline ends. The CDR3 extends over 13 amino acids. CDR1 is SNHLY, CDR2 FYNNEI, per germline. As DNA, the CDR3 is TGTGCCAGCAGTACAGGGCTGAACACTGAAGCTTTCTTT. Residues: CASSTGLNTEAFF.